Each of the 21 T cell receptor beta chains below was sequenced from the same sample in a study of cytotoxic CD8 clonotypes in ibrutinib-treated CLL. Repertoires were generated with immunoSEQ multiplex PCR, while TCRdb's copy carries only in-frame clones and drops some. Of under 40,000 clones in the sample, about 47% are singletons; the top ten hold about 20%. The sample in question was PBMCs, obtained before ibrutinib treatment. The receptors originated from a human donor with chronic lymphocytic leukemia.

The gene calls are TRBV5-1 and TRBJ1-4; D is ambiguous. The CDR3 length is 12 residues. V gave up 5 bases and J gave up 8 bases, with 10 bases separating them. Per the germline V gene, CDR1 is SGHRS and CDR2 is YFSETQ. The CDR3 DNA reads as TGCGCCAGCAGACCGGACGCGGAAAAACTGTTTTTT. It is translated as CASRPDAEKLFF. Using reference TRBV5-1 and TRBJ1-4 for the parts outside the CDR3, the full variable domain is KAGVTQTPRYLIKTRGQQVTLSCSPISGHRSVSWYQQTPGQGLQFLFEYFSETQRNKGNFPGRFSGRQFSNSRSEMNVSTLELGDSALYLCASRPDAEKLFFGSGTQLSVL.

The chain uses TRBV13 and TRBJ1-2, with 8 nucleotides matching TRBD1. Unmatched junction bases numbered 10, after V lost 1 base and J lost 3 bases. Germline V gives CDR1 PRHDT, CDR2 FYEKMQ (reference sequence). CDR3 size: 17 residues. The CDR3 sequence is CASSLEGQALWDYGYTF. The CDR3 nucleotides read TGTGCCAGCAGCTTAGAGGGACAGGCCTTATGGGACTATGGCTACACCTTC.

V and J are TRBV23-1 and TRBJ2-6; D is ambiguous. TRBV23-1 is treated as an ORF (open reading frame) with a function not yet certain. This CDR3 has 18 residues. V was shortened by 4 bases and J by 5 bases, with 21 bases between the two germline ends. CDR3 DNA: TGCGCCAGCAGTCCGAACTTGACGCAACAAAGTCGGGCCAACGTCCTGACTTTC. As protein: CASSPNLTQQSRANVLTF.

The CDR3 here is CASGPLLGNTGELFF. The CDR3 nucleotides read TGTGCTAGTGGTCCCCTGTTAGGCAACACCGGGGAGCTGTTTTTT. The chain has TRBV12-5 and TRBJ2-2; no firm D call. The V end was cut by 5 bases, the J end by 2 bases, with 12 bases between. The CDR3 spans 15 residues. The V gene's germline CDR1 is LGHNT and CDR2 FRNRAP.

The rearrangement uses TRBV2 and TRBJ1-1; tentatively, D is TRBD1 (5 bases). The CDR3 totals 14 residues. The germline gives CDR1 SNHLY, CDR2 FYNNEI. V was shortened by 10 bases and J by 4 bases, with 19 bases between the two germline ends. The CDR3 nucleotides are TGTGCCACCATCCCGTCTATCGGGGGCACTGAAGCTTTCTTT. Its protein is CATIPSIGGTEAFF.

A few counts support this clone. This chain joins TRBV6-1 and TRBJ2-1; D gene unclear. V was shortened by 0 bases and J by 7 bases, with 10 bases between the two germline ends. The V gene's germline CDR1 is MNHNS and CDR2 SASEGT. This CDR3 spans 14 amino acids. For the CDR3, the DNA is TGTGCCAGCAGTGAAGCTTGGGCCTCGAATGAGCAGTTCTTC. Translated: CASSEAWASNEQFF.

The gene calls are TRBV7-9 and TRBJ2-1; D ambiguous. Trimming took 0 bases from V and 8 from J, leaving 11 bases between them. The CDR3 totals 14 residues. Germline V gene data show CDR1 as SEHNR and CDR2 as FQNEAQ (reference sequence). The CDR3, as DNA: TGTGCCAGCAGCTTAGCGCTTTTAGTGGATGAGCAGTTCTTC. Its translation: CASSLALLVDEQFF.

In this sample, this clone turned up a few times. The J gene is TRBJ2-1, the V gene TRBV5-1; tentatively, D is TRBD1 (6 bases). The V end was cut by 7 bases, the J end by 6 bases, with 14 bases between. This CDR3 spans 13 amino acids. Germline loops: CDR1 SGHRS, CDR2 YFSETQ. The CDR3 spells CASETGRGNEQFF. The CDR3 DNA follows: TGCGCCAGCGAGACAGGCCGGGGCAATGAGCAGTTCTTC.

V gene TRBV5-6 combines with J gene TRBJ2-7; D not resolved. V lost 1 base and J lost 2, with 10 bases in between. Germline V lookup: CDR1 SGHDT, CDR2 YYEEEE. The CDR3 has 14 amino acids. CDR3 DNA sequence: TGTGCCAGCAGCTTGTTTAGTAACCCCTACGAGCAGTACTTC. Protein sequence: CASSLFSNPYEQYF.

The chain carries TRBV18 and TRBJ1-2, with D tentatively TRBD1 (6 bases). V lost 3 bases to trimming and J lost 4 bases, with 9 bases between them. CDR1 and CDR2 (germline): KGHSH, LQKENI. The CDR3 length is 13 residues. In DNA, the CDR3 is TGTGCCAGCTCACCGGGCAGGGGCTATGGCTACACCTTC. It encodes CASSPGRGYGYTF.

The chain has TRBV29-1 and TRBJ2-7, with D perhaps matching TRBD1 (5 bases). V lost 4 bases and J 2 bases, leaving 15 bases between the germline ends. Germline assignment: CDR1 SQVTM and CDR2 ANQGSEA. The CDR3 spans 14 residues. The CDR3 coding sequence is TGCAGCGTTGGCTCGGGCAGGGCGACCTACGAGCAGTACTTC. It translates to CSVGSGRATYEQYF.

For the CDR3, the DNA is TGTGCCAGCACATCTCTAGGGGGCCACACAATAGGGCAGCCCCAGCATTTT. Protein product: CASTSLGGHTIGQPQHF. The chain joins TRBV21-1 to TRBJ1-5; the D call of TRBD1 is as the table states it, not checked on the DNA. TRBV21-1 counts as a pseudogene. The CDR3 length is 17 residues.

The CDR3 region has the DNA TGTGCCAGCAGTGGACAGGACCCGGGGTCCCAGTACTTC. Residues: CASSGQDPGSQYF. The chain links TRBV6-6 to TRBJ2-5, with 7 positions matching TRBD1. Germline V gene sequence: CDR1 MNHNY, CDR2 SVGAGI (reference sequence). The CDR3 length is 13 residues. V shed 5 bases, J shed 9 bases, and the junction held 9 bases outside the gene matches.

The chain recombines TRBV9 with TRBJ2-3; D could derive from TRBD1 or TRBD2 (5 bases each). The CDR3 runs 16 residues. Germline CDR1 reads SGDLS; CDR2 reads YYNGEE. The V end lost 0 bases, the J end lost 2 bases, and 13 bases lay between the germline ends. The CDR3 protein is CASSVADRGYTDTQYF. The CDR3 DNA is TGTGCCAGCAGCGTAGCCGACCGGGGCTACACAGATACGCAGTATTTT.

V is TRBV11-2 and J is TRBJ1-2, with TRBD1 as a possible D gene (5 bases). The CDR3 sequence is 17 residues long. Trimming cost V 1 base and J 4 bases, with 19 bases left between them. In germline, CDR1 is SGHAT, CDR2 FQNNGV. The DNA of the CDR3 is TGTGCCAGCAGCTTAGGGGCAGGGCTCATCGGGGCCTATGGCTACACCTTC. Residues: CASSLGAGLIGAYGYTF.

This clone was found a few times. This chain connects TRBV18 to TRBJ1-2; D call uncertain. Trimming shortened V by 4 bases and J by 4 bases, and 19 bases separated the two germline ends. The CDR3 consists of 16 residues. The V gene's germline CDR1 is KGHSH and CDR2 LQKENI. The CDR3 DNA follows: TGTGCCAGCTCACTCCGATCTGGTCCGGAGGGCTATGGCTACACCTTC. Translated, it gives CASSLRSGPEGYGYTF.

This clone was observed a handful of times. CDR3 sequence reads: CASSQDLEDRSLQETQYF. CDR3 coding DNA: TGCGCCAGCAGCCAAGATTTGGAGGACAGGTCCTTACAAGAGACCCAGTACTTC. This sequence joins TRBV4-1 and TRBJ2-5, with 7 bases matching TRBD1. The CDR3 is 18 residues long. J was trimmed by 2 bases and V by 0 bases; bases with no gene match: 12. CDR1 MGHRA and CDR2 YSYEKL come from the germline V gene.

The chain has TRBV27 and TRBJ2-1; D unresolved. The CDR3 has 14 amino acids. Germline-derived CDR1 and CDR2 are MNHEY and SMNVEV (reference sequence). The V gene lost 4 bases and the J gene lost 4 bases, with 11 bases spanning the gap. CDR3 amino acids: CASSSETVYNEQFF. DNA of the CDR3: TGTGCCAGCAGTTCCGAGACTGTATACAATGAGCAGTTCTTC.

The V and J genes are TRBV6-1 and TRBJ2-4; D is perhaps TRBD1 (5 bases). Germline V gives CDR1 MNHNS, CDR2 SASEGT. Trimming stripped 9 bases from V and 1 base from J, with 16 bases between. This CDR3 is 15 amino acids long. This chain's CDR3 is CASMLGRAAKNIQYF. The CDR3 DNA reads as TGTGCCAGTATGCTTGGCAGGGCGGCCAAAAACATTCAGTACTTC.

The V and J genes are TRBV29-1 and TRBJ2-5; 8 positions match TRBD1. Losses at the gene ends were 4 bases for V and 5 bases for J; bases not matched to a gene: 6. This CDR3 is 13 amino acids long. Germline V gives CDR1 SQVTM, CDR2 ANQGSEA. CDR3 residues: CSVAGTGQETQYF. The CDR3, as DNA: TGCAGCGTTGCAGGGACAGGTCAGGAGACCCAGTACTTC.

This clone was detected only once. V and J are TRBV29-1 and TRBJ1-1; possible D gene TRBD1, 6 bases. Germline V gives CDR1 SQVTM, CDR2 ANQGSEA. The CDR3 is 13 residues long. The V end was cut by 7 bases, the J end by 1 base, with 13 bases between. DNA for the CDR3: TGCAGCGCCGGACGACAGGAGAACACTGAAGCTTTCTTT. As protein: CSAGRQENTEAFF.